This entry lists 15 T cell receptor beta chains sequenced from one sample in a study of human T cells and chemical hapten exposure. TCRdb re-called the RACE reads through MiXCR, storing one row per CDR3 protein. The data show about 82,000 distinct CDR3 sequences, approximately 11% seen once. Indicated time point: patch test 3, about 24 weeks after DPC sensitization. The treatment: therapeutic diphenylcyclopropenone sensitization with weekly scalp DPC. This sample comprised whole blood, obtained in connection with sensitization to the hapten diphenylcyclopropenone (DPC). The source is a woman between 45 and 60 years old with alopecia areata. Some clones in this sample may be carry-over from other donors' samples.

As regards this clonotype: A read error may be the cause here, since a much bigger clone is one base away. The chain joins TRBV18 to TRBJ1-5; D call uncertain. This CDR3 comprises 13 residues. Germline values: CDR1 KGHSH, CDR2 LQKENI. The CDR3 DNA reads TGTGCCGGCTCACTTACCGTCCTTCAGCCCCAGCATTTT. The encoded protein is CAGSLTVLQPQHF.

At least ten counts were recorded for this clonotype. V gene TRBV20-1 combines with J gene TRBJ2-7; D possibly uses TRBD1 or TRBD2 (5 bases each). The CDR3 covers 14 residues. CDR1 and CDR2 (germline): DFQATT, SNEGSKA (reference sequence). The germline V and J ends were trimmed by 3 bases and 6 bases, with 18 bases remaining between them. CDR3 coding DNA: TGCAGTGCTAGTGGGGCCAGGGTAGCGACCGAGCAGTACTTC. Its translation is CSASGARVATEQYF.

The chain employs TRBV20-1 and TRBJ2-2, with a tentative D call TRBD2 (5 bases). Germline CDR1 reads DFQATT; CDR2 reads SNEGSKA (reference sequence). The CDR3 is 15 amino acids. Trimming took 4 bases from V and 6 from J, leaving 18 bases between them. CDR3 residues: CSATLPGKSPGELFF. CDR3 bases: TGCAGTGCTACATTACCCGGGAAGTCTCCCGGGGAGCTGTTTTTT.

V and J are TRBV10-1 and TRBJ2-2, with D possibly TRBD1 on 5 matching bases. CDR1 WNHNN and CDR2 SYGVQD come from the germline V gene (reference sequence). The CDR3 is 9 amino acids. V was clipped by 10 bases and J by 10 bases, with 7 bases between them. CDR3 in amino acids: CATTVELFF. For the CDR3, the DNA is TGCGCCACGACAGTGGAGCTGTTTTTT.

This clonotype has just a few counts. This chain joins TRBV4-1 and TRBJ2-3; 7 nucleotides agree with TRBD2. The CDR3 is 14 residues long. The ends lost 3 bases at V and 5 bases at J; junction bases unmatched: 5. Germline V gene data show CDR1 as MGHRA and CDR2 as YSYEKL. The CDR3 coding sequence is TGCGCCAGCAGCCACCGACGGGAGGAAGATACGCAGTATTTT. Its protein product is CASSHRREEDTQYF.

Comment on this clonotype: Possible read error: a much larger clone is one base away. V is TRBV20-1 and J is TRBJ2-5; 8 nucleotides align to TRBD2. Per the germline V gene, CDR1 is DFQATT and CDR2 is SNEGSKA (reference sequence). The CDR3 covers 15 residues. Here the CDR3 reads CSARIPLREVGTRYF. The DNA for the CDR3 is TGCAGTGCTAGAATACCGTTGCGGGAGGTAGGGACCCGGTACTTC.

This clonotype came up a few times. V is TRBV3-1 and J is TRBJ2-7, with D hard to call. Germline loops: CDR1 LGHDT, CDR2 YNNKEL (reference sequence). This CDR3 region has 13 residues. Trimming left V 0 bases short and J 6 bases short, with 9 bases between. The DNA of the CDR3 is TGTGCCAGCAGCCAAGATCGCAGGTTCGAGCAGTACTTC. It specifies CASSQDRRFEQYF.

This clonotype was found many times. The chain couples TRBV6-5 to TRBJ2-1, with 9 bases identical to TRBD1. J was trimmed by 3 bases and V by 10 bases; bases with no gene match: 4. The CDR3 runs to 13 residues. Germline V lookup: CDR1 MNHEY, CDR2 SVGAGI. CDR3 sequence (DNA): TGTGCCACCAAGGACAGGGGCTACAATGAGCAGTTCTTC. It codes for CATKDRGYNEQFF.

The table lists this clonotype with many counts. The chain uses TRBV4-3 and TRBJ2-3, with D perhaps matching TRBD2 (5 bases). Germline V CDR1 and CDR2: LGHNA, YSLEER. The CDR3 has 14 amino acids. Trimming took off 0 bases at V and 5 bases at J, with 9 bases between the two ends. This chain's CDR3 is CASSQDVAGDTQYF. Here the CDR3 DNA reads TGCGCCAGCAGCCAAGATGTGGCGGGAGATACGCAGTATTTT.

This clonotype has a count of ten or more. This rearrangement joins TRBV20-1 to TRBJ1-6; D is uncertain. Germline V gives CDR1 DFQATT, CDR2 SNEGSKA (reference sequence). This CDR3 region has 15 residues. Trimming stripped 6 bases from V and 6 bases from J, with 18 bases between. As DNA, the CDR3 is TGCAGTGCCGTATCGGCGGCCCTGTTTAATTCACCCCTCCACTTT. Its protein product is CSAVSAALFNSPLHF.

This chain links TRBV27 with TRBJ1-1; D is undetermined. Germline CDR1 is MNHEY and CDR2 is SMNVEV (reference sequence). The ends were cut back, 3 bases at V and 1 base at J, with 6 bases in the middle. This CDR3 has 13 residues. The CDR3 here is CASSLRQNTEAFF. CDR3 coding DNA: TGTGCCAGCAGTTTGCGGCAGAACACTGAAGCTTTCTTT.

This clonotype occurred many times. V gene TRBV5-1 combines with J gene TRBJ1-2, with D possibly TRBD1 on 6 matching bases. CDR3 length: 15 residues. Germline V gives CDR1 SGHRS, CDR2 YFSETQ. The V gene lost 0 bases and the J gene lost 8 bases, with 17 bases spanning the gap. The CDR3 region is CASSLVTTGAQGYTF. The DNA of the CDR3 is TGCGCCAGCAGCTTGGTGACTACGGGGGCACAGGGCTACACCTTC.

This clonotype was detected many times. The chain couples TRBV19 to TRBJ2-1, with TRBD2 matching 9 bases. The germline V gene has CDR1 LNHDA and CDR2 SQIVND (reference sequence). V shed 1 base and J 8 bases; nucleotides not matched to a gene: 9. This CDR3 spans 16 amino acids. In DNA form, the CDR3 reads TGTGCCAGTAGTATAGTGTCGGCTAGCGGGAAGGATGAGCAGTTCTTC. It yields the protein CASSIVSASGKDEQFF.

V gene TRBV7-2 combines with J gene TRBJ2-1; TRBD2 agrees at 8 bases. CDR1 is SGHTA, CDR2 FQGNSA, per germline. The CDR3 is 15 residues long. V trimming: 2 bases; J trimming: 14 bases; junction bases outside the gene matches: 14. The CDR3 coding sequence is TGTGCCAGCAGCTTAAGGACTAGCCCCGGGAGGAGGGAGTTCTTC. Its translation is CASSLRTSPGRREFF.

The sample holds a few counts of this clonotype. The chain combines TRBV6-5 with TRBJ2-7; D unresolved. Germline values: CDR1 MNHEY, CDR2 SVGAGI. Trimming removed 2 bases at V and 6 bases at J, with 11 bases between. The CDR3 extends over 13 amino acids. Here the CDR3 reads CASSYGLVREQYF. Here the CDR3 DNA reads TGTGCCAGCAGTTACGGGCTAGTACGCGAGCAGTACTTC.